This T cell receptor (beta chain) was sequenced for a study of beta chain features in type 1 diabetes. Across the whole study: Patients did not differ from healthy donors in age, gender or cell yield.

As every portion of the isolated RNA was reverse transcribed, the sequencing read expressed TCRB transcripts. Sequenced by immunoSEQ multiplex PCR; TCRdb stores in-frame clones only, minus some. In the table there are 600,000 to 750,000 clones, about an eighth of which are singletons. This clone was recorded a few times. The antigen is undetermined. This CDR3 has 16 residues. CDR1 and CDR2 from the germline V gene are SNHLY and FYNNEI. Losses at the gene ends were 6 bases for V and 0 bases for J; bases not matched to a gene: 6. Study results and caveats: Type 1 diabetes patients had TCRB CDR3s that were shorter (moderately but significantly so) in all four CD4+ subsets. Patients and controls would share equally any PCR tilt toward shorter templates.

This receptor was obtained from a man aged 25-45 years with type 1 diabetes. Input material: naive CD4+ T cells from blood. The chain uses TRBV2 and TRBJ1-5; 9 bases are a match to TRBD1. In DNA form, the CDR3 reads TGTGCCAGCAGCGCGGGACAGGGATATAGCAATCAGCCCCAGCATTTT. Its translation is CASSAGQGYSNQPQHF.